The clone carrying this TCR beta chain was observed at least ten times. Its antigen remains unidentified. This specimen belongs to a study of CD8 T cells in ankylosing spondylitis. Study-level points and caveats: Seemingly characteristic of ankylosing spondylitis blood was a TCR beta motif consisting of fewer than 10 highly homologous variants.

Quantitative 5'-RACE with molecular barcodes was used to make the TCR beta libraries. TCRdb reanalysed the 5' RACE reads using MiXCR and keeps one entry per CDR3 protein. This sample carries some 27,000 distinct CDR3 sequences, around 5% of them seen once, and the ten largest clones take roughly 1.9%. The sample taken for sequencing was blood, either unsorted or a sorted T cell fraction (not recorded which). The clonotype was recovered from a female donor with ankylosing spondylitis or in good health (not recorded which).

The DNA for the CDR3 is TGTGCCAGCAGCGTAGATTCAGCAGAGACCCAGTACTTC. This sequence encodes CASSVDSAETQYF. The chain combines TRBV9 with TRBJ2-5; D gene ambiguous. CDR1 SGDLS and CDR2 YYNGEE come from the germline V gene. V gave up 0 bases and J gave up 4 bases, with 7 bases separating them. This CDR3 has 13 amino acids.